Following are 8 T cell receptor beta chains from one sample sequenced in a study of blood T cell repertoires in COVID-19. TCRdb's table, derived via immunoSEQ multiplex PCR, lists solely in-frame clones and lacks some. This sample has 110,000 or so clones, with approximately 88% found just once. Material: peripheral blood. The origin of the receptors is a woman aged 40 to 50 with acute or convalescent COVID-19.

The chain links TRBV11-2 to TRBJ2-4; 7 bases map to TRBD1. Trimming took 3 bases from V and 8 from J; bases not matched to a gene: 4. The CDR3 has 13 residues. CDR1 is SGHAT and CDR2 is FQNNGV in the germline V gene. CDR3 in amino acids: CASSLDRLDIQYF. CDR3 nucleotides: TGTGCCAGCAGCTTGGACAGGTTAGACATTCAGTACTTC.

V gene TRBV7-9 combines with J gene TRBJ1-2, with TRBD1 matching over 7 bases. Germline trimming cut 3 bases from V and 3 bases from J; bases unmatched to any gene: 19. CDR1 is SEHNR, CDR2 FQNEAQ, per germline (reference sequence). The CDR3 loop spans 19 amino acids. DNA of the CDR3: TGTGCCAGCAGCTTTAAAGGGGCACAGGGGTATACCTTGGACTATGGCTACACCTTC. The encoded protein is CASSFKGAQGYTLDYGYTF.

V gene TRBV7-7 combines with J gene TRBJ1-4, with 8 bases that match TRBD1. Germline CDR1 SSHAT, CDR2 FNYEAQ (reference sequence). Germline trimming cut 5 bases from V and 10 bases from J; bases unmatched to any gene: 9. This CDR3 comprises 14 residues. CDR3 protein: CASSPGQGGGKLFF. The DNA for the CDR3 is TGTGCCAGCAGCCCCGGACAGGGCGGGGGAAAACTGTTTTTT.

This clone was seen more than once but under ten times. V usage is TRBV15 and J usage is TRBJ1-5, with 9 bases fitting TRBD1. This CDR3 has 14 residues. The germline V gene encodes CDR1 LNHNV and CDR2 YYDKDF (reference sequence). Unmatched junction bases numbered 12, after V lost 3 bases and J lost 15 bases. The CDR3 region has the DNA TGTGCCACCAGCAGGGGACAGGGAGTCCCCACGACGCATTTT. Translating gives CATSRGQGVPTTHF.

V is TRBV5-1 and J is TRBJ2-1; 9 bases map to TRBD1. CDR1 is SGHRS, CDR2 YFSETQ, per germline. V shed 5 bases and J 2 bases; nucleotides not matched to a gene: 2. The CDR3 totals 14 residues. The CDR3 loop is CASSGQGTYNEQFF. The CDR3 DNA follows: TGCGCCAGCAGTGGACAGGGGACCTACAATGAGCAGTTCTTC.

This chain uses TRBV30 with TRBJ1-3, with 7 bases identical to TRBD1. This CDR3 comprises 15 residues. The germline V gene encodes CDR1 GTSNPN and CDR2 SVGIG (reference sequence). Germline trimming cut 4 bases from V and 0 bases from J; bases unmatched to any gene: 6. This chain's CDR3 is CAWTGQDISGNTIYF. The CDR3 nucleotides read TGTGCCTGGACCGGACAGGATATCTCTGGAAACACCATATATTTT.

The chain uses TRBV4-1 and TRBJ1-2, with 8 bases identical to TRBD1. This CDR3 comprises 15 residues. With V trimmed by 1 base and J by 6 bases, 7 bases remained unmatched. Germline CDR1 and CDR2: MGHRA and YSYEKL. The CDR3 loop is CASSQVGQGAHGYTF. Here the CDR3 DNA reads TGCGCCAGCAGCCAAGTTGGGCAGGGGGCCCATGGCTACACCTTC.

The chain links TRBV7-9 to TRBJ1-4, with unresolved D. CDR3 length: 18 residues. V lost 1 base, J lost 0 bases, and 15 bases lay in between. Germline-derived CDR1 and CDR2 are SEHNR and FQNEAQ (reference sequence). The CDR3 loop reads CASSLELIAGATNEKLFF. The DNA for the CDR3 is TGTGCCAGCAGCTTAGAATTAATAGCGGGAGCAACTAATGAAAAACTGTTTTTT.